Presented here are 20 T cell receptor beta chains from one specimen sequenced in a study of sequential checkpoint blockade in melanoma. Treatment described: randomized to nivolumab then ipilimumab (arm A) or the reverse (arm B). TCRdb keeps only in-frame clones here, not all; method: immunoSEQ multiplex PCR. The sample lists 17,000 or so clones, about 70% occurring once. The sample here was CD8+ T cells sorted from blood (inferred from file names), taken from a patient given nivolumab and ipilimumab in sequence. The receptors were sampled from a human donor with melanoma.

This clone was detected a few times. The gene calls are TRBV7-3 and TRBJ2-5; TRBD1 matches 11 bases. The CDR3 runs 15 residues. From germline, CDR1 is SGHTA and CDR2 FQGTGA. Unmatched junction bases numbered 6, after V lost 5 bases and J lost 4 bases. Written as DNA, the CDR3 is TGTGCCAGCAGCATGGGACAGGGGGTCGGAGAGACCCAGTACTTC. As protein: CASSMGQGVGETQYF.

In DNA, the CDR3 is TGTGCCAGCACGAAAAACAGGGGATTTTTCGACCGGGAGCTGTTTTTT. Its translation is CASTKNRGFFDRELFF. This rearrangement joins TRBV2 to TRBJ2-2, with 7 bases aligning to TRBD1. Looked up from germline, CDR1 is SNHLY and CDR2 is FYNNEI. J was trimmed by 9 bases and V by 7 bases; bases with no gene match: 17. The CDR3 is 16 amino acids.

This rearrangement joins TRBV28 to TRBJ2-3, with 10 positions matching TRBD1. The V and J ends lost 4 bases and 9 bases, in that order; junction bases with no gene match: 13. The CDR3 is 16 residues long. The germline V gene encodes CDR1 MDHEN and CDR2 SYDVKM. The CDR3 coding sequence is TGTGCCAGCAGTTCCTCCGGCGGACAGGGGGGGAGAACGCAGTATTTT. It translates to CASSSSGGQGGRTQYF. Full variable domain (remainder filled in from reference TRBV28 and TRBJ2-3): DVKVTQSSRYLVKRTGEKVFLECVQDMDHENMFWYRQDPGLGLRLIYFSYDVKMKEKGDIPEGYSVSREKKERFSLILESASTNQTSMYLCASSSSGGQGGRTQYFGPGTRLTVL.

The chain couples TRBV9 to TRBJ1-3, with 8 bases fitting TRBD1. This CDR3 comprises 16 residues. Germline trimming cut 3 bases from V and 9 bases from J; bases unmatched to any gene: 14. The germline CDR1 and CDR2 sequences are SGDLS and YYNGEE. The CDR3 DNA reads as TGTGCCAGCAGCGCTAGCTCAGGGGGCAACAGGGGCACCATATATTTT. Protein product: CASSASSGGNRGTIYF.

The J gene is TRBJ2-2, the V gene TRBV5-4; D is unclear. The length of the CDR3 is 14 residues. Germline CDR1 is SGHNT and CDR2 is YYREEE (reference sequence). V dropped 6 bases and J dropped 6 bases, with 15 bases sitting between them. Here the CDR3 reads CASISPGSPGELFF. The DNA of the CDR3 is TGTGCCAGCATCTCCCCAGGTTCTCCCGGGGAGCTGTTTTTT.

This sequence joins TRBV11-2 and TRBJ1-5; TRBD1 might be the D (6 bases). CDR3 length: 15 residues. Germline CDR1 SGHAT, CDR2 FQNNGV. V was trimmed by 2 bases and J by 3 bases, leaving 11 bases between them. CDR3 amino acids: CASSLSTGPNQPQHF. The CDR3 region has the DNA TGTGCCAGCAGCTTATCGACAGGACCCAATCAGCCCCAGCATTTT.

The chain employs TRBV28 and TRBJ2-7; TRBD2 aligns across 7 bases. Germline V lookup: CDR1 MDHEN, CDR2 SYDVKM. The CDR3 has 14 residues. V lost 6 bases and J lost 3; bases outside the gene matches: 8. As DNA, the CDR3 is TGTGCCAGCAGCGGCCGGGAGGTTGACTACGAGCAGTACGTC. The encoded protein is CASSGREVDYEQYV.

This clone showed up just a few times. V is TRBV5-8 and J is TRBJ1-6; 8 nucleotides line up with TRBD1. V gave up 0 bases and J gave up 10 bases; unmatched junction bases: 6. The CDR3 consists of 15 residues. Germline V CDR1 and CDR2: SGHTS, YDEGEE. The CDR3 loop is CASSLGQGYRSPLHF. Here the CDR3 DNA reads TGTGCCAGCAGCTTGGGACAGGGGTATCGATCACCCCTCCACTTT. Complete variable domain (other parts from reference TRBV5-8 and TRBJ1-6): EAGVTQSPTHLIKTRGQQATLRCSPISGHTSVYWYQQALGLGLQFLLWYDEGEERNRGNFPPRFSGRQFPNYSSELNVNALELEDSALYLCASSLGQGYRSPLHFGNGTRLTVT.

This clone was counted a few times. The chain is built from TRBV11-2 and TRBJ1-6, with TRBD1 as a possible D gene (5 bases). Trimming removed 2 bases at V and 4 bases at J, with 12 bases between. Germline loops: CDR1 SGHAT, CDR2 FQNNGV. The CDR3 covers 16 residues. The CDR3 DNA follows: TGTGCCAGCAGCTTAACCCAGGCAGGGTATAATTCACCCCTCCACTTT. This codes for CASSLTQAGYNSPLHF.

CDR3 sequence reads: CASSPPRPTGTQYF. The CDR3 DNA reads TGCGCCAGCAGCCCTCCACGCCCCACGGGTACGCAGTATTTT. This chain connects TRBV4-1 to TRBJ2-3; D is unclear. CDR3 length: 14 residues. Trimming removed 4 bases at V and 8 bases at J, with 16 bases between. The V gene's germline CDR1 is MGHRA and CDR2 YSYEKL.

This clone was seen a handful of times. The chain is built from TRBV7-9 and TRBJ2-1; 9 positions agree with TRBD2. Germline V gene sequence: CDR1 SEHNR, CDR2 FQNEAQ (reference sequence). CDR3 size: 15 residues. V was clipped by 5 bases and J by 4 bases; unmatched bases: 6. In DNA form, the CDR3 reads TGTGCCAGCAGCGTTAGCGGGGGAGATTACAATGAGCAGTTCTTC. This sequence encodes CASSVSGGDYNEQFF.

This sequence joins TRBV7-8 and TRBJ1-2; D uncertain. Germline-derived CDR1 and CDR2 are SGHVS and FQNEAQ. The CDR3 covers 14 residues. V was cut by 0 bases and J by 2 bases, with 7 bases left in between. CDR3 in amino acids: CASSLALENYGYTF. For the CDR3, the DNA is TGTGCCAGCAGCTTAGCGCTGGAGAACTATGGCTACACCTTC.

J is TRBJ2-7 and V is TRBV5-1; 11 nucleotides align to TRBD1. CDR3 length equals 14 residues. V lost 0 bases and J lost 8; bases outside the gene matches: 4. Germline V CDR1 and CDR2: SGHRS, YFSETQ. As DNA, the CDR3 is TGCGCCAGCAGCTTGGGAGGACAGGGGGCGAAGCAGTACGTC. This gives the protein CASSLGGQGAKQYV.

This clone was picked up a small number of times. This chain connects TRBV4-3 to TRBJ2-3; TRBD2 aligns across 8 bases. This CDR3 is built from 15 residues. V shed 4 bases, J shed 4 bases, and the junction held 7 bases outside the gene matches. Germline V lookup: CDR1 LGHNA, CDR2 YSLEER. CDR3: CASSLVGGASDTQYF. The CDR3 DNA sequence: TGCGCCAGCAGCCTAGTCGGGGGGGCCTCAGATACGCAGTATTTT.

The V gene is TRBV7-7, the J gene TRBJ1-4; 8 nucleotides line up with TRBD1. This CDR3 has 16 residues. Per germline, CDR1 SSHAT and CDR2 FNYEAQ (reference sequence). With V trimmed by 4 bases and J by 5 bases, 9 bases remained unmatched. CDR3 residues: CASSSGPGQENEKLFF. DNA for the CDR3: TGTGCCAGCAGCTCAGGCCCGGGACAGGAGAATGAAAAACTGTTTTTT.

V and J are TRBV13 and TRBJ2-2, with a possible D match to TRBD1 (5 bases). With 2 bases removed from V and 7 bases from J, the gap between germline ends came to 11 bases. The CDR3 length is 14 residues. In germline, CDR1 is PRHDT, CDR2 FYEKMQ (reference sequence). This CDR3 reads CASSLRQGGGELFF. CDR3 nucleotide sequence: TGTGCCAGCAGCTTAAGGCAGGGCGGCGGGGAGCTGTTTTTT.

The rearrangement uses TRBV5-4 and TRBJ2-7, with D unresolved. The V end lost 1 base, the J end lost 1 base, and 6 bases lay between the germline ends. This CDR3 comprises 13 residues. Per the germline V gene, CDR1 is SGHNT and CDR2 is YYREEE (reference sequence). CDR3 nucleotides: TGTGCCAGCAGCTTGAGAGGTTCCTACGAGCAGTACGTC. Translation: CASSLRGSYEQYV.

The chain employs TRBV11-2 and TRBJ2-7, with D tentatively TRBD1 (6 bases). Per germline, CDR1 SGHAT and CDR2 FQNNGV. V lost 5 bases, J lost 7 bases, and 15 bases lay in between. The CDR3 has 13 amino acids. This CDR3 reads CASSAPGHKEQYV. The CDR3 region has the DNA TGTGCCAGCAGCGCACCGGGACACAAGGAGCAGTACGTC.

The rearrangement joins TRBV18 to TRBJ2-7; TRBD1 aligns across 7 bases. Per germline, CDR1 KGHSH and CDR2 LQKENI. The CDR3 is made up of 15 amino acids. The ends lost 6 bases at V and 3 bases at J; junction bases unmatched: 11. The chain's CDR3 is CASSDRRDSNYEQYF. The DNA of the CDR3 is TGTGCCAGCTCCGACCGCCGGGACAGCAACTACGAGCAGTACTTC.

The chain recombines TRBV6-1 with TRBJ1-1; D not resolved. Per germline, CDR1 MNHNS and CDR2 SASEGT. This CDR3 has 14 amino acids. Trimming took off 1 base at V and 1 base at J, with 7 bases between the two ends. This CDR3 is CASSEGHTNTEAFF. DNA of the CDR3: TGTGCCAGCAGTGAAGGACATACGAACACTGAAGCTTTCTTT.